Following are 10 T cell receptor beta chains from one sample sequenced in a study of Ad26.COV2.S vaccination and SARS-CoV-2 variants. The treatment here: some 19 received Ad26.COV2.S at low or high dose, single or two shots; about 5 received placebo; per-sample allocation not given. Sampling occurred on day 63 after the first vaccine or placebo injection. Sequencing used immunoSEQ multiplex PCR; TCRdb keeps in-frame clones, though not all of them. The table shows approximately 360,000 clones, with about 80% occurring only once. The input for sequencing was peripheral blood, taken in a trial of Ad26.COV2.S vaccine versus placebo. Receptor source: a person aged 18 to 65 who received the Ad26.COV2.S COVID-19 vaccine or a placebo.

The rearrangement uses TRBV7-3 and TRBJ2-2, with D perhaps TRBD1 (6 bases). Germline values: CDR1 SGHTA, CDR2 FQGTGA. This CDR3 has 15 residues. Trimming removed 1 base from V and 1 base from J, with 7 bases in between. The CDR3, as DNA: TGTGCCAGCAGCTTAAGAGGGGGGAACACCGGGGAGCTGTTTTTT. Protein sequence: CASSLRGGNTGELFF.

The table lists this clone with a count of one. This chain links TRBV7-9 with TRBJ1-4; the D is unclear. The CDR3 runs 15 residues. The V end lost 1 base, the J end lost 5 bases, and 11 bases lay between the germline ends. Germline V gene lookup returns CDR1 SEHNR and CDR2 FQNEAQ (reference sequence). CDR3 region: CASSLDGAGNEKLFF. CDR3 DNA: TGTGCCAGCAGCTTAGACGGAGCAGGAAATGAAAAACTGTTTTTT. Looking up the rest from reference TRBV7-9 and TRBJ1-4 gives the full variable domain: DTGVSQNPRHKITKRGQNVTFRCDPISEHNRLYWYRQTLGQGPEFLTYFQNEAQLEKSRLLSDRFSAERPKGSFSTLEIQRTEQGDSAMYLCASSLDGAGNEKLFFGSGTQLSVL.

The table lists this clone with a count of one. The rearrangement links TRBV7-9 to TRBJ2-3; D unresolved. CDR3 length equals 13 residues. V lost 2 bases and J lost 3, with 6 bases in between. Germline assignment: CDR1 SEHNR and CDR2 FQNEAQ (reference sequence). Written as DNA, the CDR3 is TGTGCCAGCAGCTTATACGGAACAGATACGCAGTATTTT. Amino acids: CASSLYGTDTQYF.

The V call is TRBV4-1, the J call TRBJ1-6; D ambiguous. The CDR3 runs to 16 residues. The germline CDR1 and CDR2 sequences are MGHRA and YSYEKL. The V gene lost 8 bases and the J gene lost 0 bases, with 14 bases spanning the gap. The CDR3 loop is CASRREPSSYNSPLHF. The CDR3 bases are TGCGCCAGCCGGAGGGAACCTAGCTCCTATAATTCACCCCTCCACTTT.

This clone was counted ten times or more. V is TRBV6-2 or TRBV6-3 and J is TRBJ2-2; D is perhaps TRBD1 (5 bases). Germline assignment: CDR1 MNHEY and CDR2 SVGEGT. The CDR3 runs 15 residues. V lost 6 bases to trimming and J lost 7 bases, with 18 bases between them. CDR3 residues: CASSRTGVSGGELFF. In DNA form, the CDR3 reads TGTGCCAGCAGCAGAACAGGTGTAAGTGGCGGGGAGCTGTTTTTT.

J is TRBJ2-7 and V is TRBV28; a weak D match, TRBD2 (5 bases). Germline V gene lookup returns CDR1 MDHEN and CDR2 SYDVKM. The CDR3 length is 12 residues. V was shortened by 3 bases and J by 3 bases, with 6 bases between the two germline ends. CDR3 nucleotide sequence: TGTGCCAGCAGTTTCGGGATCTACGAGCAGTACTTC. Translated, it gives CASSFGIYEQYF.

This clone was observed many times. The rearrangement uses TRBV7-9 and TRBJ1-2; a possible D gene is TRBD1 (5 bases). V was cut by 6 bases and J by 3 bases, with 17 bases left in between. This CDR3 has 15 amino acids. CDR1 is SEHNR, CDR2 FQNEAQ, per germline (reference sequence). DNA of the CDR3: TGTGCCAGCAGTACCGAGGGGAGAGGTTACTATGGCTACACCTTC. Translating it yields CASSTEGRGYYGYTF.

The chain links TRBV6-4 to TRBJ1-2; 10 bases are a match to TRBD1. Germline V gene sequence: CDR1 MRHNA, CDR2 SNTAGT. The junction had 3 bases not matched to a gene; V was cut back by 9 bases and J by 2 bases. The CDR3 contains 13 residues. CDR3: CARDRGLNYGYTF. CDR3 DNA: TGTGCCAGAGACAGGGGGCTGAACTATGGCTACACCTTC.

This chain's CDR3 is CASSQEASGIIYNEQFF. In DNA form, the CDR3 reads TGCGCCAGCAGCCAAGAAGCTAGCGGGATTATCTACAATGAGCAGTTCTTC. This chain uses TRBV4-1 with TRBJ2-1; 9 bases agree with TRBD2. CDR1 MGHRA and CDR2 YSYEKL come from the germline V gene. The CDR3 covers 17 residues. J lost 3 bases, V lost 0 bases, and 6 bases had no gene match.

A word on this clone: The sample contains more than one DNA sequence encoding this CDR3. The rearrangement uses TRBV2 and TRBJ2-7; possibly TRBD1 for D (5 bases). The CDR3 sequence is 13 residues long. The V gene lost 3 bases and the J gene lost 3 bases, with 9 bases spanning the gap. CDR1 is SNHLY and CDR2 is FYNNEI in the germline V gene. The CDR3 DNA reads TGTGCCAGCAGTGATACAGGCGGCTACGAGCAGTACTTC. This encodes CASSDTGGYEQYF.